Each of the 3 T cell receptor beta chains below was sequenced from the same sample in a study of cytomegalovirus exposure and HLA in healthy donors. PCR primers comprised 60 Vbeta and 13 Jbeta primers. Clones were sequenced by immunoSEQ multiplex PCR, and TCRdb holds only the in-frame ones, with some missing. Of about 100,000 clones listed, around 83% are singletons. Sequencing input: PBMCs. Source of these receptors: a woman under 30 in good health and CMV-seronegative.

The chain recombines TRBV11-2 with TRBJ1-3, with TRBD1 identical over 9 bases. The germline gives CDR1 SGHAT, CDR2 FQNNGV. This CDR3 comprises 15 residues. With 1 base clipped from V and 2 bases from J, the junction kept 0 bases outside the gene matches. Written as DNA, the CDR3 is TGTGCCAGCAGCTTAGGGACAGGGGCTGGAAACACCATATATTTT. Protein product: CASSLGTGAGNTIYF. The variable domain in full, with the rest retrieved from reference TRBV11-2 and TRBJ1-3, is EAGVAQSPRYKIIEKRQSVAFWCNPISGHATLYWYQQILGQGPKLLIQFQNNGVVDDSQLPKDRFSAERLKGVDSTLKIQPAKLEDSAVYLCASSLGTGAGNTIYFGEGSWLTVV.

The V gene is TRBV7-2, the J gene TRBJ2-1; 12 bases align to TRBD2. This CDR3 contains 16 residues. Looked up from germline, CDR1 is SGHTA and CDR2 is FQGNSA. Trimming at V came to 4 bases and at J to 3 bases, leaving 4 bases not matched to a gene. CDR3 sequence reads: CASSSTSGGSYNEQFF. CDR3 in DNA: TGTGCCAGCAGCTCCACTAGCGGGGGGAGCTACAATGAGCAGTTCTTC.

This chain links TRBV6-1 with TRBJ1-4; D not resolved. Per germline, CDR1 MNHNS and CDR2 SASEGT. The CDR3 extends over 15 amino acids. V was shortened by 2 bases and J by 1 base, with 8 bases between the two germline ends. The CDR3 DNA follows: TGTGCCAGCAGTGAAATGTCGGGAACTAATGAAAAACTGTTTTTT. Translated, it gives CASSEMSGTNEKLFF.